What follows is one TCR beta chain and its context. Its antigen is unidentified. CDR1 is LGHNA, CDR2 YSLEER, per germline. Unmatched junction bases numbered 8, after V lost 0 bases and J lost 5 bases. The CDR3 contains 18 residues. This entry is derived from a study of cytomegalovirus exposure and HLA in healthy donors. Study outcomes and limitations: Analysis was carried out at a later point, and it linked a missense DCLRE1C variant to TCR beta V- and J-gene trimming. A later analysis reported that several of the most significant clusters appeared to be linked to common viral pathogens, among them Epstein-Barr virus.

13 Jbeta primers and 60 Vbeta primers were used for the PCR. Libraries were prepared by immunoSEQ multiplex PCR; TCRdb keeps only in-frame clonotypes and omits some of them. The repertoire holds some 130,000 clones, with about four fifths as singletons. This TCR derives from a male donor in good health and CMV-seronegative. The sequenced material came from PBMCs. The chain uses TRBV4-3 and TRBJ2-2, with 11 bases aligning to TRBD2. This chain's CDR3 is CASSQDESSGGRTGELFF. CDR3 coding DNA: TGCGCCAGCAGCCAAGATGAATCTAGCGGGGGGCGGACCGGGGAGCTGTTTTTT.